What follows are 27 T cell receptor beta chains derived from one specimen sequenced in a study of radiotherapy plus CTLA-4 blockade in lung cancer. Repertoires were generated with immunoSEQ multiplex PCR, while TCRdb's copy carries only in-frame clones and drops some. This sample yields tens of thousands of clones, of which about 85% are seen a single time; roughly 14% belongs to the top ten. The specimen comprised peripheral blood, sampled from a patient treated with radiotherapy plus ipilimumab. Every receptor here comes from a human donor with non-small cell lung cancer that progressed on radiotherapy plus ipilimumab.

The CDR3 region is CASRLQGTYDGYTF. CDR3 bases: TGTGCCAGCAGATTACAGGGAACCTATGATGGCTACACCTTC. This chain links TRBV27 with TRBJ1-2; weak D call: TRBD1 (6 bases). The CDR3 runs 14 residues. Looked up from germline, CDR1 is MNHEY and CDR2 is SMNVEV (reference sequence). Trimming cost V 6 bases and J 6 bases, with 17 bases left between them.

CDR3 bases: TGCGCCAGCAGCCAGAAAATAAACACTGAAGCTTTCTTT. This sequence encodes CASSQKINTEAFF. V is TRBV4-1 and J is TRBJ1-1; no firm D call. This CDR3 is built from 13 residues. CDR1 MGHRA and CDR2 YSYEKL come from the germline V gene. V shed 3 bases and J shed 2 bases, with 7 bases lying between them.

This rearrangement joins TRBV5-1 to TRBJ1-3; a weak D match, TRBD1 (5 bases). Trimming removed 0 bases at V and 7 bases at J, with 14 bases between. Germline CDR1 SGHRS, CDR2 YFSETQ. CDR3 length equals 15 residues. The CDR3 sequence: CASSLEAGSYNTIYF. The DNA of the CDR3 is TGCGCCAGCAGCTTGGAAGCAGGGAGTTATAACACCATATATTTT.

The chain recombines TRBV11-2 with TRBJ2-7; 9 positions match TRBD2. Germline V gene lookup returns CDR1 SGHAT and CDR2 FQNNGV. The V segment lost 0 bases and the J segment 2 bases; nucleotides outside the gene matches: 2. This CDR3 comprises 15 residues. The CDR3 reads CASSLEGLAAYEQYF. The CDR3, as DNA: TGTGCCAGCAGCTTAGAGGGACTAGCAGCCTACGAGCAGTACTTC. Variable domain in full (rest from reference TRBV11-2 and TRBJ2-7): EAGVAQSPRYKIIEKRQSVAFWCNPISGHATLYWYQQILGQGPKLLIQFQNNGVVDDSQLPKDRFSAERLKGVDSTLKIQPAKLEDSAVYLCASSLEGLAAYEQYFGPGTRLTVT.

The rearrangement joins TRBV15 to TRBJ1-1, with D unresolved. CDR3 size: 14 residues. Trimming stripped 5 bases from V and 5 bases from J, with 15 bases between. From germline, CDR1 is LNHNV and CDR2 YYDKDF (reference sequence). In nucleotides, the CDR3 is TGTGCCACCAGCTTACAGATTCCTCGGACTGAAGCTTTCTTT. Amino acids: CATSLQIPRTEAFF.

The V and J genes are TRBV19 and TRBJ1-1; 8 nucleotides match TRBD1. Trimming removed 5 bases from V and 7 bases from J; junction bases left unmatched: 3. The CDR3 extends over 12 amino acids. Germline V gene sequence: CDR1 LNHDA, CDR2 SQIVND (reference sequence). The CDR3 bases are TGTGCCAGTAGTGACAGGGGCGGTGAAGCTTTCTTT. Translating it yields CASSDRGGEAFF.

The rearrangement links TRBV7-2 to TRBJ1-2; possible D gene TRBD1, 5 bases. Trimming cost V 4 bases and J 6 bases, with 15 bases left between them. This CDR3 region has 14 residues. The germline gives CDR1 SGHTA, CDR2 FQGNSA. The CDR3 bases are TGTGCCAGCAGCTCACGGGACCTCTATCATGGCTACACCTTC. Residues: CASSSRDLYHGYTF.

The rearrangement links TRBV6-5 to TRBJ2-3, with no clear D. The CDR3 is 12 residues long. CDR1 and CDR2 (germline): MNHEY, SVGAGI. V was pared by 5 bases and J by 4 bases, with 7 bases between. Written as DNA, the CDR3 is TGTGCCAGCAGTAAGGCGGCAGATACGCAGTATTTT. Translating it yields CASSKAADTQYF.

The chain uses TRBV5-1 and TRBJ2-5; D is ambiguous. CDR3 length: 14 residues. V was cut by 4 bases and J by 1 base, with 11 bases left in between. Germline V CDR1 and CDR2: SGHRS, YFSETQ. CDR3 DNA sequence: TGCGCCAGCAGCCCCCGGGCCCTCCAAGAGACCCAGTACTTC. Its translation is CASSPRALQETQYF.

The chain uses TRBV14 and TRBJ2-1; 10 nucleotides match TRBD2. Germline-derived CDR1 and CDR2 are SGHDN and FVKESK. The CDR3 spans 14 residues. The J segment lost 12 bases and the V segment lost 1 base, leaving 6 bases of the junction unmatched. CDR3 nucleotide sequence: TGTGCCAGCAGCCAAGCTCTAGCGGGAGTGAGGCAGTTCTTC. It codes for CASSQALAGVRQFF.

The rearrangement joins TRBV29-1 to TRBJ2-5; 10 bases align to TRBD2. The V segment lost 3 bases and the J segment 7 bases; nucleotides outside the gene matches: 8. The CDR3 length is 14 residues. CDR1 is SQVTM, CDR2 ANQGSEA, per germline. The CDR3 region is CSVEVASGGGTQYF. CDR3 nucleotide sequence: TGCAGCGTTGAGGTAGCCAGCGGGGGGGGGACCCAGTACTTC.

V is TRBV7-2 and J is TRBJ2-3; TRBD2 aligns across 7 bases. There are 15 residues in the CDR3. The V gene's germline CDR1 is SGHTA and CDR2 FQGNSA. V lost 0 bases, J lost 4 bases, and 4 bases stayed unmatched. The DNA of the CDR3 is TGTGCCAGCAGCTTAGCCCCCGCGGGAGCAGATACGCAGTATTTT. It specifies CASSLAPAGADTQYF. The variable domain in full, completed from reference TRBV7-2 and TRBJ2-3, reads GAGVSQSPSNKVTEKGKDVELRCDPISGHTALYWYRQSLGQGLEFLIYFQGNSAPDKSGLPSDRFSAERTGGSVSTLTIQRTQQEDSAVYLCASSLAPAGADTQYFGPGTRLTVL.

The V gene is TRBV11-3, the J gene TRBJ2-1; D unresolved. The CDR3 contains 13 residues. Germline V lookup: CDR1 SGHNT, CDR2 YENEEA. V lost 4 bases and J lost 0, with 4 bases in between. The chain's CDR3 is CASSSSSYNEQFF. Here the CDR3 DNA reads TGTGCCAGCAGCTCCTCCTCCTACAATGAGCAGTTCTTC.

The V gene is TRBV6-1, the J gene TRBJ2-3; D assignment may be TRBD1 or TRBD2 (6 bases each). CDR1 MNHNS and CDR2 SASEGT come from the germline V gene. The V gene lost 6 bases and the J gene lost 1 base, with 11 bases spanning the gap. This CDR3 contains 14 residues. CDR3 protein: CASREGGGTDTQYF. CDR3 coding DNA: TGTGCCAGCAGGGAGGGGGGTGGCACAGATACGCAGTATTTT.

The chain joins TRBV9 to TRBJ1-5; D uncertain. The CDR3 totals 14 residues. Germline V gene lookup returns CDR1 SGDLS and CDR2 YYNGEE. Trimming stripped 0 bases from V and 1 base from J, with 5 bases between. CDR3 nucleotide sequence: TGTGCCAGCAGCGTAGCGGAAAGCAATCAGCCCCAGCATTTT. This codes for CASSVAESNQPQHF.

This rearrangement joins TRBV29-1 to TRBJ1-1, with D possibly matching TRBD1 (6 bases). This CDR3 comprises 13 residues. The germline CDR1 and CDR2 sequences are SQVTM and ANQGSEA. V dropped 6 bases and J dropped 0 bases, with 11 bases sitting between them. Here the CDR3 reads CSVHRDMNTEAFF. CDR3 bases: TGCAGCGTCCACCGGGACATGAACACTGAAGCTTTCTTT.

The chain uses TRBV4-1 and TRBJ2-3; 12 positions agree with TRBD2. J gave up 7 bases and V 11 bases, and 19 bases lay outside the gene matches. CDR3 length: 17 amino acids. CDR1 is MGHRA and CDR2 is YSYEKL in the germline V gene. The CDR3 loop reads CASSLRLLAGGPNTQYF. In nucleotides, the CDR3 is TGCGCCTCCAGCCTAAGGCTCCTAGCGGGAGGGCCGAATACGCAGTATTTT.

The V and J genes are TRBV2 and TRBJ2-1; D may be TRBD1 (5 bases). Germline values: CDR1 SNHLY, CDR2 FYNNEI. V lost 4 bases and J 4 bases, leaving 8 bases between the germline ends. This CDR3 contains 13 residues. CDR3 protein: CASSVTAYNEQFF. The DNA for the CDR3 is TGTGCCAGCAGTGTGACAGCGTACAATGAGCAGTTCTTC.

The chain joins TRBV4-1 to TRBJ1-6; a possible D gene is TRBD1 (5 bases). Trimming shortened V by 1 base and J by 0 bases, and 13 bases separated the two germline ends. Germline V gene lookup returns CDR1 MGHRA and CDR2 YSYEKL. CDR3 length equals 18 residues. The CDR3 bases are TGCGCCAGCAGCCAAGGAGGCGGTGGGACCTCCTATAATTCACCCCTCCACTTT. Protein: CASSQGGGGTSYNSPLHF.

As regards this clone: This sample includes further DNA sequences coding for the same CDR3. The CDR3 nucleotides read TGTGCCAGCAGCTTAATGAACACTGAAGCTTTCTTT. It codes for CASSLMNTEAFF. The chain joins TRBV7-9 to TRBJ1-1; D is uncertain. This CDR3 has 12 residues. Trimming removed 2 bases at V and 0 bases at J, with 1 base between. Germline CDR1 reads SEHNR; CDR2 reads FQNEAQ (reference sequence). Full variable domain (rest looked up from reference TRBV7-9 and TRBJ1-1): DTGVSQNPRHKITKRGQNVTFRCDPISEHNRLYWYRQTLGQGPEFLTYFQNEAQLEKSRLLSDRFSAERPKGSFSTLEIQRTEQGDSAMYLCASSLMNTEAFFGQGTRLTVV.

V is TRBV7-2 and J is TRBJ1-1; D ambiguous. The CDR3 runs 14 residues. CDR1 SGHTA and CDR2 FQGNSA come from the germline V gene. Trimming removed 5 bases from V and 1 base from J, with 11 bases in between. CDR3 loop: CASSGTVGNTEAFF. The CDR3 nucleotides are TGTGCCAGCAGCGGAACAGTTGGGAACACTGAAGCTTTCTTT.

This clone appeared once. This chain connects TRBV10-3 to TRBJ1-1; D is possibly TRBD1 (5 bases). This CDR3 comprises 14 residues. The V end was cut by 4 bases, the J end by 1 base, with 10 bases between. Germline V gives CDR1 ENHRY, CDR2 SYGVKD. CDR3 nucleotides: TGTGCCATCAGTGGAGGGACCGCGAACACTGAAGCTTTCTTT. Protein product: CAISGGTANTEAFF.

This chain joins TRBV10-3 and TRBJ2-1; D is unclear. The V end was cut by 3 bases, the J end by 7 bases, with 4 bases between. The CDR3 contains 11 residues. The germline gives CDR1 ENHRY, CDR2 SYGVKD. The chain's CDR3 is CAISDLNEQFF. DNA of the CDR3: TGTGCCATCAGTGACCTAAATGAGCAGTTCTTC.

The chain uses TRBV30 and TRBJ2-7; no reliable D call. Germline V lookup: CDR1 GTSNPN, CDR2 SVGIG (reference sequence). Trimming stripped 3 bases from V and 6 bases from J, with 9 bases between. The CDR3 has 11 amino acids. CDR3 nucleotide sequence: TGTGCCTGGAGCGGCTCTGCCGAGCAGTACTTC. As protein: CAWSGSAEQYF.

This chain joins TRBV19 and TRBJ2-2; D tentatively fits TRBD1 or TRBD2 (5 bases each). The CDR3 covers 14 residues. Germline CDR1 is LNHDA and CDR2 is SQIVND (reference sequence). The V gene lost 7 bases and the J gene lost 2 bases, with 11 bases spanning the gap. CDR3 region: CASMRRDNTGELFF. The CDR3 region has the DNA TGTGCCAGTATGCGACGGGACAACACCGGGGAGCTGTTTTTT.

This clone was seen only once. The same CDR3 also results from other DNA sequences found in this sample. The chain carries TRBV5-1 and TRBJ2-3; 8 bases map to TRBD2. Germline loops: CDR1 SGHRS, CDR2 YFSETQ. This CDR3 region has 15 residues. V gave up 5 bases and J gave up 0 bases; unmatched junction bases: 5. As DNA, the CDR3 is TGCGCCAGCAGTTTTAGCGGGACCAGCACAGATACGCAGTATTTT. Translated: CASSFSGTSTDTQYF.

The rearrangement links TRBV5-1 to TRBJ2-1, with 12 nucleotides matching TRBD1. Germline CDR1 and CDR2: SGHRS and YFSETQ. This CDR3 is built from 14 residues. V gave up 6 bases and J gave up 7 bases; unmatched junction bases: 5. The CDR3, as DNA: TGCGCCAGCAATCCGGGACAGGGGGCAAATGAGCAGTTCTTC. Residues: CASNPGQGANEQFF.